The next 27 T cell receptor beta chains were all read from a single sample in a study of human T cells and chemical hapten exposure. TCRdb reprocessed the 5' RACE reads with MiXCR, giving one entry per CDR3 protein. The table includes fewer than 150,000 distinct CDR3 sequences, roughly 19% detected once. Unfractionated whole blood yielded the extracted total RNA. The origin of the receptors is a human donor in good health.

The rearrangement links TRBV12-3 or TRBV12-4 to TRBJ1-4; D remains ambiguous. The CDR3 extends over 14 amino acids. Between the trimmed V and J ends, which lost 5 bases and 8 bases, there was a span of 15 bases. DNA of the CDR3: TGTGCCAGCAGTCCCCAGCGGGAGGACGAAAAACTGTTTTTT. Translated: CASSPQREDEKLFF.

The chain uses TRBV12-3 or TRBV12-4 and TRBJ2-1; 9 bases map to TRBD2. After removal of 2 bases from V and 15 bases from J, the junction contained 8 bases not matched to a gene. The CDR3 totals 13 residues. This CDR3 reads CASSLSGSGSRFF. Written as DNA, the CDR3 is TGTGCCAGCAGTTTATCTGGTAGCGGGAGTAGGTTCTTC.

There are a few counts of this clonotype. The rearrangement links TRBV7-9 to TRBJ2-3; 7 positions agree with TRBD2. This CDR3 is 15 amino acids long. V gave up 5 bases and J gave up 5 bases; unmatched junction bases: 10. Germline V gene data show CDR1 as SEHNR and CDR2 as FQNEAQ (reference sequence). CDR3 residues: CASSHRTSLEDTQYF. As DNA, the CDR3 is TGTGCCAGCAGCCACCGGACTAGTTTGGAAGATACGCAGTATTTT.

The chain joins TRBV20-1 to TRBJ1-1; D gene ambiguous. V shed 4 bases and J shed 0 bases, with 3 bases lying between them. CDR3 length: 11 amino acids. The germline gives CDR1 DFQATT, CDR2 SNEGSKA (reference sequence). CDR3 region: CSATVNTEAFF. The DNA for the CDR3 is TGCAGTGCTACCGTGAACACTGAAGCTTTCTTT.

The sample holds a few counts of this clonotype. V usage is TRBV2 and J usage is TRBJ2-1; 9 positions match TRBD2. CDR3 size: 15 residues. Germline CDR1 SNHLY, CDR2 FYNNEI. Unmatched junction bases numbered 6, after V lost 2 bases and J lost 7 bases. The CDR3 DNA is TGTGCCAGCAGTGAACTAGCGGGATTTAGGAATGAGCAGTTCTTC. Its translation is CASSELAGFRNEQFF.

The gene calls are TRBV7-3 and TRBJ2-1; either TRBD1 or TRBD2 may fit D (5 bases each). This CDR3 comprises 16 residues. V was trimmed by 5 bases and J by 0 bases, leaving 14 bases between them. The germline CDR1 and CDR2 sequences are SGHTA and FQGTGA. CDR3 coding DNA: TGTGCCAGCAGCCGGTGGGACCGGGGCTCCTACAATGAGCAGTTCTTC. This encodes CASSRWDRGSYNEQFF.

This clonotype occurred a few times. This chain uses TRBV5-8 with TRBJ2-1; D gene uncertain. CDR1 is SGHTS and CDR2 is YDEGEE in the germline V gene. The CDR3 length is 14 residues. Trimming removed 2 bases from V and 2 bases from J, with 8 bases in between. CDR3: CASSFPLTYNEQFF. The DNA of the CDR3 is TGTGCCAGCAGCTTCCCACTAACCTACAATGAGCAGTTCTTC.

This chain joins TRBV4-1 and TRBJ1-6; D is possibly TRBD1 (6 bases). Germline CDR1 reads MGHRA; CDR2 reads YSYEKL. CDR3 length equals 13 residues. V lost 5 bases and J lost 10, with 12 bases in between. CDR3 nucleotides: TGCGCCAGCAGCTCAGGGCAGGGGTCACCCCTCCACTTT. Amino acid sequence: CASSSGQGSPLHF.

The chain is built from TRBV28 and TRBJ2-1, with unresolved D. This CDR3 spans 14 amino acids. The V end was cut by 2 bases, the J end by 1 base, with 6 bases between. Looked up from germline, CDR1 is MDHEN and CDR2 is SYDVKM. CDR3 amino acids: CASSLLGSYNEQFF. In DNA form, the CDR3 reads TGTGCCAGCAGTTTACTTGGGTCCTACAATGAGCAGTTCTTC. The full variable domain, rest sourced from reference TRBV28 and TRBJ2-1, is DVKVTQSSRYLVKRTGEKVFLECVQDMDHENMFWYRQDPGLGLRLIYFSYDVKMKEKGDIPEGYSVSREKKERFSLILESASTNQTSMYLCASSLLGSYNEQFFGPGTRLTVL.

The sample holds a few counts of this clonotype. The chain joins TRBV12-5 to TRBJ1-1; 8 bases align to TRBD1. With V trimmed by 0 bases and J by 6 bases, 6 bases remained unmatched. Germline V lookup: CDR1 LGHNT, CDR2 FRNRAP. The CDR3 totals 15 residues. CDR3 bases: TGTGCTAGTGGTTTGGTACAGGGGGGGAGGGCTGAAGCTTTCTTT. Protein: CASGLVQGGRAEAFF.

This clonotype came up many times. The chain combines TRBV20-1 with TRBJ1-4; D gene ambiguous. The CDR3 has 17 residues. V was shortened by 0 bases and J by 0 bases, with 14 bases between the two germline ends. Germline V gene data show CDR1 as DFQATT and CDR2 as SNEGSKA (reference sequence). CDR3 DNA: TGCAGTGCTAGAGATCCCCGCCGAGGAGCAACTAATGAAAAACTGTTTTTT. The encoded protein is CSARDPRRGATNEKLFF.

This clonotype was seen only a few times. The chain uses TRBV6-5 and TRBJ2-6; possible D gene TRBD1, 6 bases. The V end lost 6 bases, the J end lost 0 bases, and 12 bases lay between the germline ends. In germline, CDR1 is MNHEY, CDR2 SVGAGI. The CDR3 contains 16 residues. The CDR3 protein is CASRLGQTSGANVLTF. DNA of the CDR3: TGTGCCAGCAGGCTGGGACAAACCTCTGGGGCCAACGTCCTGACTTTC.

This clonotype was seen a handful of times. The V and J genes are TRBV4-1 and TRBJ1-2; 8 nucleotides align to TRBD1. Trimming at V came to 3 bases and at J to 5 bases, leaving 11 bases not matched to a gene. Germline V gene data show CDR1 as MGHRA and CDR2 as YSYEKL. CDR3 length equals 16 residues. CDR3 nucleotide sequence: TGCGCCAGCAGCCATATTCTAACAGGGGGAAATTATGGCTACACCTTC. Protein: CASSHILTGGNYGYTF.

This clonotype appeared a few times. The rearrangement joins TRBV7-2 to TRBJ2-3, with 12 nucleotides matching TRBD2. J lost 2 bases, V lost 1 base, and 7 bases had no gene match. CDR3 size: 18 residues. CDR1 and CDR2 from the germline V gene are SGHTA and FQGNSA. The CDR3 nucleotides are TGTGCCAGCAGCTTAGGCCCCAGGACTAGCGGGGACACAGATACGCAGTATTTT. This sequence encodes CASSLGPRTSGDTDTQYF.

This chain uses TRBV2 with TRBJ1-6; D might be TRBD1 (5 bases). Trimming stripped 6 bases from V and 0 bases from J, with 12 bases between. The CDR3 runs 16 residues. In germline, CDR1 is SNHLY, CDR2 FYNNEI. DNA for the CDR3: TGTGCCAGCAGGGGGGACCTCAGCTCCTATAATTCACCCCTCCACTTT. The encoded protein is CASRGDLSSYNSPLHF.

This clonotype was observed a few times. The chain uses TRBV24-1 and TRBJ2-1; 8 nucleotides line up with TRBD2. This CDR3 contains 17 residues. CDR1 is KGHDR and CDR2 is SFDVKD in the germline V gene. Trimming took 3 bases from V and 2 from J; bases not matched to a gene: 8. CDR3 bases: TGTGCCACCAGTGATGGGCCCGGGACTAGAACCTACAATGAGCAGTTCTTC. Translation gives CATSDGPGTRTYNEQFF.

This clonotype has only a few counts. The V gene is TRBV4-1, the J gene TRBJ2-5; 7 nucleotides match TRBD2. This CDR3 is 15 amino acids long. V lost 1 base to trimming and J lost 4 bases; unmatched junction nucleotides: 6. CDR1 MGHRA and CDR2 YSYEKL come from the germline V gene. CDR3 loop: CASSQVPTSRETQYF. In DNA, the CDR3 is TGCGCCAGCAGCCAAGTCCCGACTAGCAGAGAGACCCAGTACTTC.

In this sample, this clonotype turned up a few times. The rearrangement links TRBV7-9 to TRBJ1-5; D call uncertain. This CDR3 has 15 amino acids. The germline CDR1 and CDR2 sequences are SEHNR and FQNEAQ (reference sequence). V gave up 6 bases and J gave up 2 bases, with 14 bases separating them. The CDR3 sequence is CASSQPLEGNQPQHF. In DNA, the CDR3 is TGTGCCAGCAGTCAACCCCTCGAGGGCAATCAGCCCCAGCATTTT.

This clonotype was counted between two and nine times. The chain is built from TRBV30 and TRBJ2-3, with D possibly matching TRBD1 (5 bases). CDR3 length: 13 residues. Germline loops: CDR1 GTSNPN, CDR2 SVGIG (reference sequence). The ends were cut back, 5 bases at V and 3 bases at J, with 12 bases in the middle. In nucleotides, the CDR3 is TGTGCCTGGGGGGCGGCCTTAACAGATACGCAGTATTTT. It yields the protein CAWGAALTDTQYF.

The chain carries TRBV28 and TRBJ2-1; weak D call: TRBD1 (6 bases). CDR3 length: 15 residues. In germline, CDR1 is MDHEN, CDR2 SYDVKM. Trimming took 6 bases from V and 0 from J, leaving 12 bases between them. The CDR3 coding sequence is TGTGCCAGCAGGACAGGACTGAGCTCCTACAATGAGCAGTTCTTC. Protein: CASRTGLSSYNEQFF.

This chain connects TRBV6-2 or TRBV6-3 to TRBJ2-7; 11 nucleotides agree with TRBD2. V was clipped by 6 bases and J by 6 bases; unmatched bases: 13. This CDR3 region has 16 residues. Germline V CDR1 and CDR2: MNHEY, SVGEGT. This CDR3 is CASRTRLAGPLGEQYF. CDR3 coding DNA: TGTGCCAGCAGAACGAGACTAGCGGGACCTTTGGGCGAGCAGTACTTC.

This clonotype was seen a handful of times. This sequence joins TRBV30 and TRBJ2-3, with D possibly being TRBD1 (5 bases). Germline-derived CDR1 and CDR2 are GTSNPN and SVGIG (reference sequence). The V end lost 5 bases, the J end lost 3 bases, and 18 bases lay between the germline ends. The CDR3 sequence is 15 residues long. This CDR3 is CAWEEDGRATDTQYF. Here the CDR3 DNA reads TGTGCCTGGGAAGAAGATGGCAGGGCAACAGATACGCAGTATTTT.

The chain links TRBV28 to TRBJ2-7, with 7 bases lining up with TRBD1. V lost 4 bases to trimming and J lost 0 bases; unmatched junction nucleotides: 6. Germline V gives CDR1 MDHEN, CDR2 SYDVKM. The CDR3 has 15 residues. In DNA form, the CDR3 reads TGTGCCAGCAGTTCCCGAGGGGGCCTCTCCTACGAGCAGTACTTC. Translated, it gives CASSSRGGLSYEQYF.

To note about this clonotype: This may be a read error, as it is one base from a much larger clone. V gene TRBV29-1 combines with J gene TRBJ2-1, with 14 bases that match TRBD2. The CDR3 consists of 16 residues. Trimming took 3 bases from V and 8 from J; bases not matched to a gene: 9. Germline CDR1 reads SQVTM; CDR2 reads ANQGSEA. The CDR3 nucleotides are TGCAGCGTTGATTCCCCGGGACTAGCGGGAGTAGATGAGCAGTTCTTC. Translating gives CSVDSPGLAGVDEQFF.

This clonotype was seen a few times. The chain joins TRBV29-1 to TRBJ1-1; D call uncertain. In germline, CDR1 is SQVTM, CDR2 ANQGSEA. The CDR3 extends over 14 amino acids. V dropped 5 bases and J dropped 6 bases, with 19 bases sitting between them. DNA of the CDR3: TGCAGCGTTCTACCTCTGGCGGGAAGAGCTGAAGCTTTCTTT. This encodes CSVLPLAGRAEAFF.

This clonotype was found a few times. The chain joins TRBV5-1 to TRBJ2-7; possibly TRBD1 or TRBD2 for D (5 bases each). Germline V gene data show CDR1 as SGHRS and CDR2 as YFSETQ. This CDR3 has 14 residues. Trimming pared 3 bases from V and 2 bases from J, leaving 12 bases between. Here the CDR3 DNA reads TGCGCCAGCAGCTGGACCGGGACGACCTACGAGCAGTACTTC. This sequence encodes CASSWTGTTYEQYF.

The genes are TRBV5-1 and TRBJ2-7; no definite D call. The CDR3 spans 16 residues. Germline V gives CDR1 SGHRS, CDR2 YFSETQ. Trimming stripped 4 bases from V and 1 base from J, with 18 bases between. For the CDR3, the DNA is TGCGCCAGCAGCAGAGGCCCCGAGACTGATTCCTACGAGCAGTACTTC. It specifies CASSRGPETDSYEQYF. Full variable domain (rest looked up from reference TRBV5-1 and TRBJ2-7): KAGVTQTPRYLIKTRGQQVTLSCSPISGHRSVSWYQQTPGQGLQFLFEYFSETQRNKGNFPGRFSGRQFSNSRSEMNVSTLELGDSALYLCASSRGPETDSYEQYFGPGTRLTVT.